Below are 23 T cell receptor beta chains sequenced from a single sample in a study of blood T cell repertoires in COVID-19. TCRdb's copy holds only in-frame clones and misses some; the assay was immunoSEQ multiplex PCR. The table records roughly 32,000 clones, about nine tenths of them present only once. The sequencing sample was made of peripheral blood. These receptors were collected from a man aged 65 to 79 with active or convalescent COVID-19.

This clone was observed once. The chain links TRBV28 to TRBJ1-4; D uncertain. The CDR3 is 16 amino acids. Germline CDR1 MDHEN, CDR2 SYDVKM. The V and J ends lost 2 bases and 6 bases respectively, with 16 bases between them. The CDR3 DNA sequence: TGTGCCAGCAGTTTACAACGGACTTTGGGAGATGAAAAACTGTTTTTT. Encoded protein: CASSLQRTLGDEKLFF.

This clone was detected only once. The V and J genes are TRBV19 and TRBJ2-3, with D perhaps matching TRBD1 (8 bases). CDR3 size: 14 residues. The germline gives CDR1 LNHDA, CDR2 SQIVND (reference sequence). Trimming left V 10 bases short and J 4 bases short, with 18 bases between. CDR3 in DNA: TGTGCCACCTTGGACAGGGAGGGGGCAGATACGCAGTATTTT. Its translation is CATLDREGADTQYF. Complete variable domain (other parts from reference TRBV19 and TRBJ2-3): DGGITQSPKYLFRKEGQNVTLSCEQNLNHDAMYWYRQDPGQGLRLIYYSQIVNDFQKGDIAEGYSVSREKKESFPLTVTSAQKNPTAFYLCATLDREGADTQYFGPGTRLTVL.

The V call is TRBV2, the J call TRBJ1-4; 8 positions match TRBD1. The CDR3 is made up of 15 amino acids. The germline V gene has CDR1 SNHLY and CDR2 FYNNEI. V shed 7 bases, J shed 0 bases, and the junction held 4 bases outside the gene matches. The CDR3 protein is CASTGQGATNEKLFF. CDR3 nucleotide sequence: TGTGCCAGCACCGGACAGGGCGCAACTAATGAAAAACTGTTTTTT.

V gene TRBV28 combines with J gene TRBJ2-1; D is possibly TRBD2 (5 bases). This CDR3 has 12 amino acids. Germline CDR1 and CDR2: MDHEN and SYDVKM. The V end lost 10 bases, the J end lost 8 bases, and 15 bases lay between the germline ends. The chain's CDR3 is CATQRVVDEQFF. The CDR3 DNA reads as TGTGCCACTCAGAGGGTGGTGGATGAGCAGTTCTTC.

The chain couples TRBV28 to TRBJ2-3, with TRBD2 matching 14 bases. The V segment lost 3 bases and the J segment 5 bases; nucleotides outside the gene matches: 7. CDR3 length: 17 amino acids. CDR1 and CDR2 from the germline V gene are MDHEN and SYDVKM. The CDR3 DNA sequence: TGTGCCAGCAGTTTCCCCCAGACTAGCGGGGGGGGAGATACGCAGTATTTT. Its protein product is CASSFPQTSGGGDTQYF.

V and J are TRBV5-1 and TRBJ2-7, with D maybe TRBD1 (6 bases). Germline V gene sequence: CDR1 SGHRS, CDR2 YFSETQ. This CDR3 is built from 16 residues. Trimming removed 3 bases at V and 2 bases at J, with 18 bases between. CDR3 residues: CASSSSLGQPTYEQYF. Written as DNA, the CDR3 is TGCGCCAGCAGCTCCTCTTTAGGACAGCCTACCTACGAGCAGTACTTC.

The chain is built from TRBV7-2 and TRBJ2-7; D might be TRBD1 (6 bases). The CDR3 length is 14 residues. CDR1 SGHTA and CDR2 FQGNSA come from the germline V gene. Trimming took off 2 bases at V and 0 bases at J, with 8 bases between the two ends. This CDR3 reads CASSLTGFSYEQYF. The CDR3 DNA sequence: TGTGCCAGCAGCTTAACAGGGTTCTCCTACGAGCAGTACTTC. The whole variable domain, remainder taken from reference TRBV7-2 and TRBJ2-7, is GAGVSQSPSNKVTEKGKDVELRCDPISGHTALYWYRQSLGQGLEFLIYFQGNSAPDKSGLPSDRFSAERTGGSVSTLTIQRTQQEDSAVYLCASSLTGFSYEQYFGPGTRLTVT.

CDR3 residues: CAWSVGTVLYNEQFF. Written as DNA, the CDR3 is TGTGCCTGGAGTGTTGGGACAGTTCTTTACAATGAGCAGTTCTTC. The rearrangement links TRBV30 to TRBJ2-1, with 7 nucleotides matching TRBD1. The germline gives CDR1 GTSNPN, CDR2 SVGIG (reference sequence). V dropped 0 bases and J dropped 4; count of bases not matched to a gene: 6. This CDR3 has 15 amino acids.

V usage is TRBV4-3 and J usage is TRBJ2-1; D not certain. V lost 2 bases and J 14 bases, leaving 16 bases between the germline ends. Germline V gene data show CDR1 as LGHNA and CDR2 as YSLEER. CDR3 length: 13 amino acids. CDR3 nucleotides: TGCGCCAGCAGCCAATTGAACGCAGGCCCGGAGTTCTTC. Protein product: CASSQLNAGPEFF.

The chain couples TRBV5-1 to TRBJ2-1; 11 nucleotides agree with TRBD2. Germline V gene lookup returns CDR1 SGHRS and CDR2 YFSETQ. The CDR3 extends over 14 amino acids. With 3 bases clipped from V and 4 bases from J, the junction kept 0 bases outside the gene matches. The CDR3: CASSSSGRYNEQFF. The CDR3 region has the DNA TGCGCCAGCAGCTCTAGCGGGAGGTACAATGAGCAGTTCTTC.

V and J are TRBV7-9 and TRBJ2-7; D is undetermined. The length of the CDR3 is 13 residues. Trimming took 3 bases from V and 6 from J, leaving 12 bases between them. Looked up from germline, CDR1 is SEHNR and CDR2 is FQNEAQ (reference sequence). CDR3 protein: CASSFLGSGEQYF. CDR3 DNA: TGTGCCAGCAGCTTCCTGGGCTCTGGCGAGCAGTACTTC.

The chain is built from TRBV19 and TRBJ1-3; D gene uncertain. Trimming pared 3 bases from V and 0 bases from J, leaving 15 bases between. This CDR3 region has 17 residues. Germline V gene lookup returns CDR1 LNHDA and CDR2 SQIVND (reference sequence). In nucleotides, the CDR3 is TGTGCCAGTAGTATTACGGCGGGAGTTTACTCTGGAAACACCATATATTTT. Amino acids: CASSITAGVYSGNTIYF.

This sequence joins TRBV18 and TRBJ1-4; D unresolved. Trimming removed 3 bases from V and 8 bases from J, with 10 bases in between. Per the germline V gene, CDR1 is KGHSH and CDR2 is LQKENI. This CDR3 spans 13 amino acids. The CDR3 reads CASSPSLREKLFF. CDR3 coding DNA: TGTGCCAGCTCACCGTCCCTTAGAGAAAAACTGTTTTTT.

The CDR3: CASGRVQFF. In DNA form, the CDR3 reads TGTGCCAGCGGGAGGGTGCAGTTCTTC. The J gene is TRBJ2-1, the V gene TRBV28, with 7 bases aligning to TRBD2. Germline V lookup: CDR1 MDHEN, CDR2 SYDVKM. J lost 12 bases, V lost 8 bases, and 1 base had no gene match. The CDR3 is 9 amino acids.

CDR3 region: CASSSETRAAFF. CDR3 DNA: TGTGCCAGCAGCTCGGAGACCAGGGCTGCTTTCTTT. This chain connects TRBV7-9 to TRBJ1-1, with D perhaps matching TRBD1 (5 bases). From germline, CDR1 is SEHNR and CDR2 FQNEAQ (reference sequence). V gave up 4 bases and J gave up 11 bases, with 14 bases separating them. The length of the CDR3 is 12 residues.

The chain carries TRBV11-3 and TRBJ2-4; 7 nucleotides align to TRBD1. The length of the CDR3 is 17 residues. CDR1 SGHNT and CDR2 YENEEA come from the germline V gene. J lost 0 bases, V lost 0 bases, and 5 bases had no gene match. CDR3 sequence (DNA): TGTGCCAGCAGCTTAGACGGACAGGACCTAGCCAAAAACATTCAGTACTTC. Translation gives CASSLDGQDLAKNIQYF.

This chain uses TRBV7-9 with TRBJ1-1, with D possibly TRBD1 on 5 matching bases. CDR1 and CDR2 from the germline V gene are SEHNR and FQNEAQ (reference sequence). Trimming pared 8 bases from V and 3 bases from J, leaving 10 bases between. CDR3 length: 12 residues. This chain's CDR3 is CASARGYTEAFF. In nucleotides, the CDR3 is TGTGCCAGCGCAAGGGGCTACACTGAAGCTTTCTTT. The full variable domain, rest sourced from reference TRBV7-9 and TRBJ1-1, is DTGVSQNPRHKITKRGQNVTFRCDPISEHNRLYWYRQTLGQGPEFLTYFQNEAQLEKSRLLSDRFSAERPKGSFSTLEIQRTEQGDSAMYLCASARGYTEAFFGQGTRLTVV.

The chain's CDR3 is CASSPGINSYSTDTQYF. CDR3 DNA: TGCGCCAGCAGCCCGGGGATCAATTCCTATAGCACAGATACGCAGTATTTT. V and J are TRBV4-1 and TRBJ2-3; a possible D gene is TRBD2 (5 bases). Trimming took off 4 bases at V and 0 bases at J, with 17 bases between the two ends. From germline, CDR1 is MGHRA and CDR2 YSYEKL. This CDR3 is built from 17 residues.

The V gene is TRBV5-5, the J gene TRBJ1-3; D unclear. Germline CDR1 and CDR2: SGHKS and YYEKEE (reference sequence). CDR3 length equals 17 residues. Trimming removed 4 bases from V and 0 bases from J, with 17 bases in between. As DNA, the CDR3 is TGTGCCAGCAGCGTTCACGTCGGGTACCCCTCTGGAAACACCATATATTTT. Protein: CASSVHVGYPSGNTIYF.

V usage is TRBV28 and J usage is TRBJ1-2; no reliable D call. CDR3 length: 14 residues. The V end was cut by 8 bases, the J end by 4 bases, with 17 bases between. The germline V gene encodes CDR1 MDHEN and CDR2 SYDVKM. CDR3 region: CASAQEGRVYGYTF. The CDR3 DNA reads as TGTGCCAGCGCTCAGGAGGGTAGGGTCTATGGCTACACCTTC.

The V and J genes are TRBV7-8 and TRBJ2-5; 7 positions match TRBD1. J gave up 4 bases and V 5 bases, and 4 bases lay outside the gene matches. CDR3 size: 13 residues. Germline V gene sequence: CDR1 SGHVS, CDR2 FQNEAQ. CDR3: CASSPAGGETQYF. CDR3 in DNA: TGTGCCAGCAGCCCAGCAGGGGGAGAGACCCAGTACTTC.

This chain links TRBV27 with TRBJ1-1, with D possibly TRBD1 on 6 matching bases. Trimming stripped 6 bases from V and 5 bases from J, with 16 bases between. Germline V gives CDR1 MNHEY, CDR2 SMNVEV (reference sequence). This CDR3 has 14 residues. The CDR3: CASSPNLDRTEAFF. CDR3 bases: TGTGCCAGCAGCCCTAACCTTGACAGGACTGAAGCTTTCTTT.

The chain uses TRBV7-2 and TRBJ1-4; maybe TRBD1 (6 bases). Trimming took 2 bases from V and 3 from J, leaving 10 bases between them. The germline gives CDR1 SGHTA, CDR2 FQGNSA. This CDR3 is built from 15 residues. In nucleotides, the CDR3 is TGTGCCAGCAGCTTATCTGGGACATCTAATGAAAAACTGTTTTTT. Its protein is CASSLSGTSNEKLFF.